Below, 28 T cell receptor beta chains from the same sample are listed, as sequenced in a study of T-cell reconstitution after alpha-beta-depleted transplantation in children. Researchers prepared the TCRbeta library using unique molecular identifiers, the study reports. TCRdb re-analysed the PCR reads in MiXCR, keeping a single row per CDR3 protein. This sample carries a few thousand distinct CDR3 sequences, about 26% of them seen once, and the ten largest clones take 28%. Here the sequenced sample was PBMCs, mostly from graft donor cells, taken 60 days after TCRalphabeta/CD19-depleted stem cell transplant. All receptors derive from a boy in the first two years of life who had a stem cell transplant for SCID, so the T cells may come from the graft donor.

In its sample, this clonotype ranks as medium-sized. This chain links TRBV7-9 with TRBJ1-3; D is perhaps TRBD1 (5 bases). V was cut by 3 bases and J by 0 bases, with 6 bases left in between. The CDR3 runs to 14 residues. Looked up from germline, CDR1 is SEHNR and CDR2 is FQNEAQ (reference sequence). The CDR3 DNA reads TGTGCCAGCAGCTTGACAGTCTCTGGAAACACCATATATTTT. Protein sequence: CASSLTVSGNTIYF.

This clonotype is labeled as medium-sized (0.01 to 0.1%). The J gene is TRBJ2-5, the V gene TRBV15; 13 positions agree with TRBD2. J gave up 3 bases and V 9 bases, and 1 base lay outside the gene matches. Germline lookup yields CDR1 LNHNV and CDR2 YYDKDF (reference sequence). The CDR3 consists of 13 residues. The CDR3 nucleotides are TGTGCCACGGGGACTAGCGGGGAAGAGACCCAGTACTTC. Translated: CATGTSGEETQYF.

This clonotype was recorded at least ten times. V is TRBV5-1 and J is TRBJ1-5, with TRBD1 as a possible D gene (5 bases). Germline CDR1 and CDR2: SGHRS and YFSETQ. CDR3 length: 10 residues. V was trimmed by 6 bases and J by 14 bases, leaving 12 bases between them. The CDR3 spells CASTNRGEHF. The CDR3 bases are TGCGCCAGCACCAACCGGGGGGAGCATTTT.

This clonotype appeared many times. The chain uses TRBV3-1 and TRBJ1-2; D unclear. Trimming removed 1 base at V and 8 bases at J, with 20 bases between. The CDR3 covers 16 residues. Germline CDR1 and CDR2: LGHDT and YNNKEL (reference sequence). This CDR3 is CASSQVGSRRRLGYTF. The CDR3 region has the DNA TGTGCCAGCAGCCAAGTCGGGTCCAGGAGGCGACTCGGCTACACCTTC.

This clonotype is termed medium-sized (0.01 to 0.1%). The rearrangement joins TRBV15 to TRBJ2-1; a weak D match, TRBD1 (5 bases). The length of the CDR3 is 15 residues. Germline V gives CDR1 LNHNV, CDR2 YYDKDF (reference sequence). V lost 0 bases and J lost 0, with 6 bases in between. CDR3 DNA sequence: TGTGCCACCAGCAGAGATGGGGCCTCCTACAATGAGCAGTTCTTC. Amino acids: CATSRDGASYNEQFF.

This clonotype was seen at least ten times. This rearrangement joins TRBV9 to TRBJ1-1; no definite D call. This CDR3 is 14 amino acids long. The ends were cut back, 0 bases at V and 3 bases at J, with 9 bases in the middle. In germline, CDR1 is SGDLS, CDR2 YYNGEE. In nucleotides, the CDR3 is TGTGCCAGCAGCGTAGATTCCGTGGACACTGAAGCTTTCTTT. This encodes CASSVDSVDTEAFF. The full variable domain, in which reference TRBV9 and TRBJ1-1 provide the parts outside the CDR3, is DSGVTQTPKHLITATGQRVTLRCSPRSGDLSVYWYQQSLDQGLQFLIQYYNGEERAKGNILERFSAQQFPDLHSELNLSSLELGDSALYFCASSVDSVDTEAFFGQGTRLTVV.

There are many counts of this clonotype. V usage is TRBV5-1 and J usage is TRBJ1-1; D is possibly TRBD1 (5 bases). V was cut by 0 bases and J by 1 base, with 10 bases left in between. The CDR3 covers 15 residues. CDR1 and CDR2 (germline): SGHRS, YFSETQ. In nucleotides, the CDR3 is TGCGCCAGCAGCTTGGGGGGGGGGACGAACACTGAAGCTTTCTTT. Amino acids: CASSLGGGTNTEAFF.

A remark on this clonotype: Given a much more abundant clone one base away, this may be a read error. This chain links TRBV7-9 with TRBJ1-3, with D unresolved. Germline lookup yields CDR1 SEHNR and CDR2 FQNEAQ (reference sequence). The CDR3 extends over 12 amino acids. The CDR3 here is CASSIAENTIYF. The CDR3 region has the DNA TGTGCCAGCAGCATAGCAGAAAACACCATATATTTT.

This clonotype was detected many times. The chain couples TRBV7-9 to TRBJ2-7, with TRBD1 matching over 9 bases. Germline assignment: CDR1 SEHNR and CDR2 FQNEAQ (reference sequence). This CDR3 contains 14 residues. The ends lost 7 bases at V and 4 bases at J; junction bases unmatched: 8. The CDR3 spells CASTGGGTGYEQYF. For the CDR3, the DNA is TGTGCCAGCACCGGAGGCGGGACAGGGTACGAGCAGTACTTC.

This clonotype was found many times. The J gene is TRBJ2-1, the V gene TRBV10-3; 10 bases agree with TRBD2. Trimming took 10 bases from V and 10 from J; bases not matched to a gene: 10. The CDR3 loop spans 13 amino acids. Germline V gene lookup returns CDR1 ENHRY and CDR2 SYGVKD. DNA of the CDR3: TGTGCCACTAGCGGGGGCGAGTCTAGAGAGCAGTTCTTC. Its protein product is CATSGGESREQFF.

This clonotype has ten or more counts. The J gene is TRBJ1-6, the V gene TRBV20-1, with a possible D match to TRBD1 (5 bases). The CDR3 is 17 amino acids. The V end was cut by 0 bases, the J end by 0 bases, with 12 bases between. In germline, CDR1 is DFQATT, CDR2 SNEGSKA (reference sequence). The CDR3, as DNA: TGCAGTGCTAGAGATATACAGGATAGCTCCTATAATTCACCCCTCCACTTT. Encoded protein: CSARDIQDSSYNSPLHF.

Concerning this clonotype itself: The conserved final phenylalanine or tryptophan is absent from the CDR3, which likely points to a read error. The limits of the CDR3 on the DNA are not certain, so only TCRdb's listed CDR3 is given. This rearrangement joins TRBV30 to TRBJ2-4. Germline CDR1 reads GTSNPN; CDR2 reads SVGIG (reference sequence). Including both end residues, the CDR3 is 15 amino acids long. The CDR3: CAWSVSDLAKTIHYL.

This chain uses TRBV20-1 with TRBJ2-2; D is perhaps TRBD1 (6 bases). CDR1 is DFQATT, CDR2 SNEGSKA, per germline (reference sequence). Trimming removed 6 bases at V and 6 bases at J, with 14 bases between. The CDR3 covers 13 residues. The CDR3 DNA reads as TGCAGTGCCCGTACAGGGAATGCCGGGGAGCTGTTTTTT. Amino acids: CSARTGNAGELFF.

The chain carries TRBV3-1 and TRBJ2-2; D unresolved. This CDR3 has 14 amino acids. The V end lost 2 bases, the J end lost 5 bases, and 9 bases lay between the germline ends. CDR1 and CDR2 (germline): LGHDT, YNNKEL (reference sequence). The CDR3 protein is CASSQLGFTGELFF. The CDR3 DNA reads as TGTGCCAGCAGCCAATTAGGGTTTACCGGGGAGCTGTTTTTT.

Ten or more counts support this clonotype. V gene TRBV21-1 combines with J gene TRBJ1-5; the D call in the table, TRBD1, was not verified against the DNA. TRBV21-1 is flagged as a pseudogene. There are 15 residues in the CDR3. CDR3 nucleotides: TGTGCCAGCACCCGGGGACCGGGCAGCAATCAGCCCCAGCATTTT. It is translated as CASTRGPGSNQPQHF.

This clonotype was counted at least ten times. The chain uses TRBV2 and TRBJ1-5; 8 bases are shared with TRBD1. Trimming took 5 bases from V and 3 from J; bases not matched to a gene: 3. Germline CDR1 is SNHLY and CDR2 is FYNNEI. This CDR3 has 14 residues. CDR3 bases: TGTGCCAGCAGTCCGACAGGGGCCAATCAGCCCCAGCATTTT. This encodes CASSPTGANQPQHF. The variable domain in full, with the rest retrieved from reference TRBV2 and TRBJ1-5, is EPEVTQTPSHQVTQMGQEVILRCVPISNHLYFYWYRQILGQKVEFLVSFYNNEISEKSEIFDDQFSVERPDGSNFTLKIRSTKLEDSAMYFCASSPTGANQPQHFGDGTRLSIL.

CDR3 nucleotides: TGTGCCAGCAGCAATCCGGGACTAGCGGGAGACAATGAGCAGTTCTTC. The encoded protein is CASSNPGLAGDNEQFF. The chain joins TRBV9 to TRBJ2-1; TRBD2 agrees at 14 bases. This CDR3 is built from 16 residues. CDR1 SGDLS and CDR2 YYNGEE come from the germline V gene. J lost 5 bases, V lost 4 bases, and 5 bases had no gene match.

This clonotype was detected ten times or more. V and J are TRBV7-9 and TRBJ1-3; D remains ambiguous. The CDR3 is 16 residues long. Germline V CDR1 and CDR2: SEHNR, FQNEAQ (reference sequence). V shed 0 bases and J shed 0 bases, with 9 bases lying between them. CDR3 sequence: CASSLARDYSGNTIYF. Written as DNA, the CDR3 is TGTGCCAGCAGCTTAGCGCGGGATTACTCTGGAAACACCATATATTTT.

This clonotype was recorded many times. The chain has TRBV3-1 and TRBJ2-5; 10 nucleotides align to TRBD2. CDR1 LGHDT and CDR2 YNNKEL come from the germline V gene (reference sequence). This CDR3 is built from 19 residues. With 10 bases clipped from V and 1 base from J, the junction kept 21 bases outside the gene matches. CDR3 in amino acids: CATCQDRVRSGGVQETQYF. As DNA, the CDR3 is TGTGCCACCTGCCAAGACCGTGTAAGGAGCGGGGGGGTCCAAGAGACCCAGTACTTC.

By proportion, this clonotype is medium-sized. The junction does not match germline at one end; this may be a read error. This chain connects TRBV7-9 to TRBJ1-1; D might be TRBD1 (6 bases). The V gene's germline CDR1 is SEHNR and CDR2 FQNEAQ (reference sequence). The CDR3 sequence is 18 residues long. CDR3 sequence (DNA): TGTGCCAGCAGGTTAGACAGGTTCGATAGGGGGTCGAACACTGAAGCTTTCTTT. Its protein product is CASRLDRFDRGSNTEAFF.

This clonotype is judged medium-sized. V gene TRBV3-1 combines with J gene TRBJ1-1; 8 bases line up with TRBD1. Germline trimming cut 5 bases from V and 1 base from J; bases unmatched to any gene: 9. Germline V CDR1 and CDR2: LGHDT, YNNKEL (reference sequence). This CDR3 is 16 amino acids long. The CDR3: CASSTTGDWWNTEAFF. The CDR3 DNA reads TGTGCCAGCAGCACGACAGGGGATTGGTGGAACACTGAAGCTTTCTTT.

The table lists this clonotype with many counts. DNA of the CDR3: TGTGCCACCAGCAGAGGGGGATACAGGGTAGGTCTTCACGAGCAGTACTTC. Translating gives CATSRGGYRVGLHEQYF. The chain is built from TRBV15 and TRBJ2-7, with a weak D call TRBD1 (6 bases). CDR1 is LNHNV, CDR2 YYDKDF, per germline (reference sequence). The CDR3 has 17 residues. V was trimmed by 1 base and J by 5 bases, leaving 21 bases between them.

This clonotype was seen at least ten times. The chain links TRBV10-3 to TRBJ2-1; 9 bases agree with TRBD2. This CDR3 region has 18 residues. Per germline, CDR1 ENHRY and CDR2 SYGVKD. The trim removed 6 bases at V and 3 bases at J, leaving 15 bases unmatched. CDR3 sequence (DNA): TGTGCCATCAGCGATTCTAGCGGGGCCCGAGGAGACTACAATGAGCAGTTCTTC. Protein sequence: CAISDSSGARGDYNEQFF.

This clonotype was seen repeatedly, ten times or more. The rearrangement uses TRBV2 and TRBJ1-2; D is ambiguous. The V gene lost 7 bases and the J gene lost 5 bases, with 14 bases spanning the gap. Germline V gives CDR1 SNHLY, CDR2 FYNNEI. The CDR3 length is 13 residues. CDR3 region: CASIQGRGYGYTF. The CDR3 DNA reads as TGTGCCAGCATCCAAGGGAGAGGGTATGGCTACACCTTC.

This clonotype was found many times. The V gene is TRBV19, the J gene TRBJ2-6; D ambiguous. The length of the CDR3 is 15 residues. Germline V gene sequence: CDR1 LNHDA, CDR2 SQIVND (reference sequence). Trimming removed 6 bases from V and 1 base from J, with 10 bases in between. CDR3 region: CASRQLESGANVLTF. The DNA of the CDR3 is TGTGCCAGTAGGCAGCTAGAGTCTGGGGCCAACGTCCTGACTTTC. The whole variable domain, filled in from reference TRBV19 and TRBJ2-6, reads DGGITQSPKYLFRKEGQNVTLSCEQNLNHDAMYWYRQDPGQGLRLIYYSQIVNDFQKGDIAEGYSVSREKKESFPLTVTSAQKNPTAFYLCASRQLESGANVLTFGAGSRLTVL.

This chain uses TRBV6-1 with TRBJ1-2; 8 bases align to TRBD1. Germline V lookup: CDR1 MNHNS, CDR2 SASEGT. The CDR3 runs to 14 residues. The V gene end was trimmed by 6 bases and the J gene end by 3 bases; junction bases not matched to a gene: 6. CDR3 sequence (DNA): TGTGCCAGCAGCCGGACAGGGAAGGACTATGGCTACACCTTC. Amino acids: CASSRTGKDYGYTF.

Within the sample, this clonotype is medium-sized. The rearrangement links TRBV18 to TRBJ1-2; D perhaps matches TRBD1 (6 bases). Germline CDR1 is KGHSH and CDR2 is LQKENI. Between the trimmed V and J ends, which lost 4 bases and 2 bases, there was a span of 14 bases. This CDR3 spans 15 amino acids. In nucleotides, the CDR3 is TGTGCCAGCTCACAGGACAGCCTGGGCAACTATGGCTACACCTTC. Amino acids: CASSQDSLGNYGYTF. The full variable domain, rest sourced from reference TRBV18 and TRBJ1-2, is NAGVMQNPRHLVRRRGQEARLRCSPMKGHSHVYWYRQLPEEGLKFMVYLQKENIIDESGMPKERFSAEFPKEGPSILRIQQVVRGDSAAYFCASSQDSLGNYGYTFGSGTRLTVV.

This clonotype appeared many times. The chain uses TRBV12-3 or TRBV12-4 and TRBJ1-1; no definite D call. Trimming removed 6 bases from V and 9 bases from J, with 20 bases in between. The CDR3 runs 14 residues. CDR3 in DNA: TGTGCCAGCAGACCGACGGGTGAGGAACTGAAAGCTTTCTTT. Protein: CASRPTGEELKAFF.